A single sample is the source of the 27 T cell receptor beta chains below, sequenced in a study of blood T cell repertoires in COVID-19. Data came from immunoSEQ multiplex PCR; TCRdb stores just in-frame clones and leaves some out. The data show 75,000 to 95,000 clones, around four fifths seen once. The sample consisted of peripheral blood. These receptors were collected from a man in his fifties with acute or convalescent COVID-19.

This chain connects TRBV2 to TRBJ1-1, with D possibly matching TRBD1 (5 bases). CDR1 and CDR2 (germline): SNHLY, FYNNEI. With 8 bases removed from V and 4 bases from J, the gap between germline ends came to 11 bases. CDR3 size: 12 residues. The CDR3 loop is CASGRGTTEAFF. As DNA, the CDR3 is TGTGCCAGCGGGCGGGGGACCACTGAAGCTTTCTTT.

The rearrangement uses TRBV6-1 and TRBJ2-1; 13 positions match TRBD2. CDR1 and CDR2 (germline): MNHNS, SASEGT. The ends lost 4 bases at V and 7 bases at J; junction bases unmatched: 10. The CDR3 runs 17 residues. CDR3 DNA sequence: TGTGCCAGCAGTGGACGGACTAGCGGGAGCTTCCCAAATGAGCAGTTCTTC. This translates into CASSGRTSGSFPNEQFF.

DNA of the CDR3: TGTGCCAGCCAAAAAGAATCCAGGGCGAACACCGGGGAGCTGTTTTTT. This translates into CASQKESRANTGELFF. The V call is TRBV9, the J call TRBJ2-2, with a possible D match to TRBD1 (5 bases). Germline V gives CDR1 SGDLS, CDR2 YYNGEE. V dropped 7 bases and J dropped 0 bases, with 16 bases sitting between them. CDR3 length: 16 amino acids. The full variable domain, with the rest looked up from reference TRBV9 and TRBJ2-2, is DSGVTQTPKHLITATGQRVTLRCSPRSGDLSVYWYQQSLDQGLQFLIQYYNGEERAKGNILERFSAQQFPDLHSELNLSSLELGDSALYFCASQKESRANTGELFFGEGSRLTVL.

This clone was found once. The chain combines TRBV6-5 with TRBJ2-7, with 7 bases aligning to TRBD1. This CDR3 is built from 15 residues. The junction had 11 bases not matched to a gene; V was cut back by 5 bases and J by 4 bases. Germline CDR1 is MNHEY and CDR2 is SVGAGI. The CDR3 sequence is CASSTNRGVVYEQYF. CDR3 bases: TGTGCCAGCAGTACGAACAGGGGCGTCGTGTACGAGCAGTACTTC.

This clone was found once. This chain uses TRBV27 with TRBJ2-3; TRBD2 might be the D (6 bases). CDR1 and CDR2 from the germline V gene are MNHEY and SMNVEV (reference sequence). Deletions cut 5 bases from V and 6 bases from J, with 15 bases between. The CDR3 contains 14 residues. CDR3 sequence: CASSPRGPGDTQYF. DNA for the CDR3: TGTGCCAGCAGTCCGCGGGGTCCCGGTGATACGCAGTATTTT.

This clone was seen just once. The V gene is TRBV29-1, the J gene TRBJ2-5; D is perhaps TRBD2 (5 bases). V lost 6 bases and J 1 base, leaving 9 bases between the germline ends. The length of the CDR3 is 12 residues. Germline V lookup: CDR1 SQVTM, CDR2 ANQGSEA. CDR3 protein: CSVSGIQETQYF. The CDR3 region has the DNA TGCAGCGTCTCCGGGATCCAAGAGACCCAGTACTTC.

CDR3 protein: CASSSTGVYNEQFF. CDR3 DNA: TGCGCCAGCAGCTCGACAGGGGTATACAATGAGCAGTTCTTC. The chain recombines TRBV5-1 with TRBJ2-1, with 8 bases that match TRBD1. The germline gives CDR1 SGHRS, CDR2 YFSETQ. The CDR3 consists of 14 residues. V was clipped by 3 bases and J by 4 bases; unmatched bases: 3.

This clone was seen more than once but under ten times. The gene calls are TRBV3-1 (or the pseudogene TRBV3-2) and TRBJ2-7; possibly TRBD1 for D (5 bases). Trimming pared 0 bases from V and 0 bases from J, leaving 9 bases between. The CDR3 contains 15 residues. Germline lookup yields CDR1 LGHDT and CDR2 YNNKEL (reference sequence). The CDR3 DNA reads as TGTGCCAGCAGCCAAGACAGGGCTCGCTCCTACGAGCAGTACTTC. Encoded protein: CASSQDRARSYEQYF.

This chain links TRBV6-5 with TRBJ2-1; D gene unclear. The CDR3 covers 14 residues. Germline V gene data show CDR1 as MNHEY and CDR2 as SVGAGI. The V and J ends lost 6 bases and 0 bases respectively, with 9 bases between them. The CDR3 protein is CASSRTRSYNEQFF. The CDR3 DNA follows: TGTGCCAGCAGCCGTACGCGCTCCTACAATGAGCAGTTCTTC.

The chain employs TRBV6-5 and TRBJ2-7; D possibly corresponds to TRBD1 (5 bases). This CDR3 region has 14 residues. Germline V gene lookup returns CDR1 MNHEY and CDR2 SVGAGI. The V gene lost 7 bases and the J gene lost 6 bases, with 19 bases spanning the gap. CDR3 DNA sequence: TGTGCCAGCAAAGGGTTAAGTAAGGGGCTCGAGCAGTACTTC. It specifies CASKGLSKGLEQYF.

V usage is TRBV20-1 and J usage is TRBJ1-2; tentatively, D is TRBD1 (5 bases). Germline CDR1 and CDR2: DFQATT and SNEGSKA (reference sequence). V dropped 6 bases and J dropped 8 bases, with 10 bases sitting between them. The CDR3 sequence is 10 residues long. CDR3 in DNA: TGCAGTGCCTCCCGGGGGGGCTACACCTTC. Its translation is CSASRGGYTF.

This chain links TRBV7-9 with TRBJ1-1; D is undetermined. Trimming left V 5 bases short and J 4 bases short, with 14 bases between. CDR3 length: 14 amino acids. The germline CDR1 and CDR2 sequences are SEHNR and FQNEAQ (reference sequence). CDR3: CASSESGLGTEAFF. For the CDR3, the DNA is TGTGCCAGCAGCGAGTCCGGGTTGGGCACTGAAGCTTTCTTT.

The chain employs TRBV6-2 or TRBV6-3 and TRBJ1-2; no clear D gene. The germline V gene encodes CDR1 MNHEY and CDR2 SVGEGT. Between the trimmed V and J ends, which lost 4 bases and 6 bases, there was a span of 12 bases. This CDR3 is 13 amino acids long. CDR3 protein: CASSSTETDGYTF. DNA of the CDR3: TGTGCCAGCAGTTCTACTGAGACTGATGGCTACACCTTC.

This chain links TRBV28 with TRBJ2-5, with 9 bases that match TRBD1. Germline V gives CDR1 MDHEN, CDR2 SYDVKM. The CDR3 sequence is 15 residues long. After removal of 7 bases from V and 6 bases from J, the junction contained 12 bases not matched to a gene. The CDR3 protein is CASKTDRGGMKTQYF. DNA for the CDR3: TGTGCCAGCAAAACCGACAGGGGGGGGATGAAGACCCAGTACTTC.

The CDR3 protein is CASSPGDRTYEQYF. The CDR3 nucleotides read TGCGCCAGCAGCCCGGGCGACAGGACCTACGAGCAGTACTTC. This rearrangement joins TRBV4-1 to TRBJ2-7; TRBD1 is a possible D gene (6 bases). Germline CDR1 MGHRA, CDR2 YSYEKL. V lost 4 bases to trimming and J lost 2 bases, with 12 bases between them. The CDR3 runs 14 residues.

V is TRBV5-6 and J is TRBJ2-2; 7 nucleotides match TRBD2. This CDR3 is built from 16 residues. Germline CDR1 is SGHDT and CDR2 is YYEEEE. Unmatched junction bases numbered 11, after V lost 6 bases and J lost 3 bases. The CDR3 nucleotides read TGTGCCAGCACCAGCCCCCGGGGGGAGGACACCGGGGAGCTGTTTTTT. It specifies CASTSPRGEDTGELFF.

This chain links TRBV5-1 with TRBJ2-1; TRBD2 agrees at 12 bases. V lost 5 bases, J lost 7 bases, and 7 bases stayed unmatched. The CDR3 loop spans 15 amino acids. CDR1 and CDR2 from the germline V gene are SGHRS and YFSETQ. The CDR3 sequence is CASSPSGRVGNEQFF. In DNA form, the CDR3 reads TGCGCCAGCAGTCCTAGCGGGAGGGTCGGGAATGAGCAGTTCTTC.

For the CDR3, the DNA is TGTGCCACCAGTGACCGAGGGACAGGGTTAGATACGCAGTATTTT. Translation gives CATSDRGTGLDTQYF. This sequence joins TRBV24-1 and TRBJ2-3, with 9 bases aligning to TRBD1. The CDR3 is made up of 15 amino acids. Germline values: CDR1 KGHDR, CDR2 SFDVKD. V was clipped by 4 bases and J by 5 bases; unmatched bases: 6.

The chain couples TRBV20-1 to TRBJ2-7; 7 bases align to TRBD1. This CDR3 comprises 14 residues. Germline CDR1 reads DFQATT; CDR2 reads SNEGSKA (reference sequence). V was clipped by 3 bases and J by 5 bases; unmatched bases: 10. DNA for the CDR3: TGCAGTGCTAGTGCGAGACAGGGAGCCAACGAGCAGTACTTC. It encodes CSASARQGANEQYF.

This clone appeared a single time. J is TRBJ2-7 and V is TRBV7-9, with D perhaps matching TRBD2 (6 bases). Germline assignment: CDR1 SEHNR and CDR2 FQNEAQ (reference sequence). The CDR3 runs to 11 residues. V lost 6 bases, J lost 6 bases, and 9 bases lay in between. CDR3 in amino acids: CASRAGREQYF. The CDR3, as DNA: TGTGCCAGCAGGGCGGGGCGCGAGCAGTACTTC.

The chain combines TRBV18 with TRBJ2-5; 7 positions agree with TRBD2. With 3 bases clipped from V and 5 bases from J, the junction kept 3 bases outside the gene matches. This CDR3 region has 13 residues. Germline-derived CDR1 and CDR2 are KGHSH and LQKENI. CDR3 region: CASSPLADETQYF. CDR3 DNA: TGTGCCAGCTCACCGCTAGCGGACGAGACCCAGTACTTC.

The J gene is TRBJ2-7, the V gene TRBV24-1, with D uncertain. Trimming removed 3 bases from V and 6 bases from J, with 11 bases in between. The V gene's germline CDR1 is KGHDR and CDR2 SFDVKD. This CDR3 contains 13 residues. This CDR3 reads CATSDPHMAEQYF. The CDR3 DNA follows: TGTGCCACCAGTGATCCGCACATGGCCGAGCAGTACTTC.

The CDR3 loop reads CASSPRTGANYGYTF. The CDR3 coding sequence is TGCGCCAGCAGCCCAAGGACAGGGGCTAACTATGGCTACACCTTC. The chain is built from TRBV4-3 and TRBJ1-2; 9 bases are a match to TRBD1. The CDR3 length is 15 residues. After removal of 4 bases from V and 0 bases from J, the junction contained 3 bases not matched to a gene. Germline CDR1 and CDR2: LGHNA and YSLEER.

The CDR3 sequence is CASSQDAGWGETQYF. The CDR3 nucleotides are TGTGCCAGCAGCCAGGATGCGGGTTGGGGAGAGACCCAGTACTTC. This chain uses TRBV7-9 with TRBJ2-5; the D gene is possibly TRBD2 (5 bases). CDR1 and CDR2 (germline): SEHNR, FQNEAQ (reference sequence). The CDR3 loop spans 15 amino acids. V was shortened by 5 bases and J by 4 bases, with 17 bases between the two germline ends.

The CDR3 DNA sequence: TGCAGCGTCGCCGGGACAGTGAACACTGAAGCTTTCTTT. Its translation is CSVAGTVNTEAFF. The J gene is TRBJ1-1, the V gene TRBV29-1, with TRBD1 matching 7 bases. The CDR3 runs to 13 residues. V shed 6 bases, J shed 0 bases, and the junction held 4 bases outside the gene matches. CDR1 SQVTM and CDR2 ANQGSEA come from the germline V gene.

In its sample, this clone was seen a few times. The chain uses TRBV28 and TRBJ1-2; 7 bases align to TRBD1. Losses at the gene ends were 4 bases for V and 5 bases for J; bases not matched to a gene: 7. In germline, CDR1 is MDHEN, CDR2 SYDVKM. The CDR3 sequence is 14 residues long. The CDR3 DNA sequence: TGTGCCAGCAGTTCAGGGGGTTTGGGGTATGGCTACACCTTC. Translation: CASSSGGLGYGYTF.

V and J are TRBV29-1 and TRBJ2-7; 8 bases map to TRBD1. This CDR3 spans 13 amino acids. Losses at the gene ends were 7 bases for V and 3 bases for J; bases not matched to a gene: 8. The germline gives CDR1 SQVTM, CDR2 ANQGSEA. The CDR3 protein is CSATPTGGYEQYF. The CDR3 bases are TGCAGCGCCACCCCCACAGGGGGCTACGAGCAGTACTTC.